The 6 T cell receptor beta chains below all came from one sample that was sequenced in a study of cytomegalovirus exposure and HLA in healthy donors (dated by TCRdb to 2016 to 2017). Library method: the immunoSEQ multiplex PCR assay. For the multiplex PCR, a mixture combining 60 forward primers for TCR Vbeta segments and 13 reverse primers for TCR Jbeta segments was used. The immuneACCESS repertoire file appears here via TCRdb, limited to in-frame rearrangements. These files lack a portion of the clones; in checked studies, under half of the deficit traces to unresolved V genes, and the cause of the others is not known. The sample records roughly 250,000 clones, 80% to 90% of which are singletons. The ten largest make up 1.5% to 2% of the sample. Sequencing was carried out using PBMCs. The receptors originated from a middle-aged woman in good health and CMV-seropositive.

The chain joins TRBV27 to TRBJ2-2; TRBD2 agrees at 7 bases. V trimming: 10 bases; J trimming: 2 bases; junction bases outside the gene matches: 16. CDR3 length: 17 amino acids. Germline CDR1 reads MNHEY; CDR2 reads SMNVEV (reference sequence). CDR3 sequence (DNA): TGTGCCACCAGCCCTTGGACGGGAGGACTTAACACCGGGGAGCTGTTTTTT. This gives the protein CATSPWTGGLNTGELFF.

The J gene is TRBJ2-4, the V gene TRBV7-9; 9 nucleotides align to TRBD1. Germline CDR1 and CDR2: SEHNR and FQNEAQ (reference sequence). The junction had 8 bases not matched to a gene; V was cut back by 2 bases and J by 3 bases. The CDR3 runs to 17 residues. For the CDR3, the DNA is TGTGCCAGCAGCTTATCACCGGGACAGGGTCACAAAAACATTCAGTACTTC. This sequence encodes CASSLSPGQGHKNIQYF.

This chain joins TRBV28 and TRBJ1-1; D gene unclear. CDR3 length: 13 amino acids. Per germline, CDR1 MDHEN and CDR2 SYDVKM. The V gene lost 5 bases and the J gene lost 7 bases, with 14 bases spanning the gap. CDR3 sequence (DNA): TGTGCCAGCAGTCTTTCACAGCAGTATGAAGCTTTCTTT. It codes for CASSLSQQYEAFF.

The chain combines TRBV10-2 with TRBJ2-2; D ambiguous. Germline V gene data show CDR1 as WSHSY and CDR2 as SAAADI. Trimming pared 3 bases from V and 1 base from J, leaving 15 bases between. This CDR3 region has 17 residues. The CDR3: CASSDNRRGGNTGELFF. In DNA form, the CDR3 reads TGCGCCAGCAGTGATAATAGGCGCGGCGGGAACACCGGGGAGCTGTTTTTT.

The chain recombines TRBV28 with TRBJ2-7; D remains ambiguous. Looked up from germline, CDR1 is MDHEN and CDR2 is SYDVKM. CDR3 size: 14 residues. Trimming removed 7 bases at V and 0 bases at J, with 13 bases between. CDR3 amino acids: CASNPAIASYEQYF. The CDR3 nucleotides are TGTGCCAGCAATCCCGCTATCGCCTCCTACGAGCAGTACTTC.

This clone was seen a single time. V is TRBV4-2 and J is TRBJ1-2; 7 bases are a match to TRBD1. This CDR3 region has 15 residues. The germline V gene has CDR1 LGHNA and CDR2 YNFKEQ. V trimming: 1 base; J trimming: 4 bases; junction bases outside the gene matches: 6. CDR3 nucleotides: TGTGCCAGCAGCCAAGCCAGGGGGATCGGCTATGGCTACACCTTC. Translating gives CASSQARGIGYGYTF.